These T cell receptor beta chains were read from a single sample in a study of response to subunit inactivated influenza vaccine. TCRdb redid the calling of the RT-PCR reads with MiXCR, one entry per CDR3 protein. The table shows about 650,000 distinct CDR3 sequences, with about 15% occurring only once. The sequencing used PBMCs from blood, collected around 14 days before vaccination. These receptors were collected from a man between 45 and 60 years old who received an inactivated influenza vaccine. CDR3s include the opening cysteine and the closing phenylalanine or tryptophan. Each record gives: clone size, V gene, J gene, D gene, CDR3 DNA, CDR3 protein. The D gene is left open where the match is weak. Clone size, where shown, is once, few, many, or a class for clones that have expanded.

clone size: -
V gene: TRBV20-1
J gene: TRBJ2-5
D gene: -
CDR3 DNA: TGCAGTGCAAAGTCGGAGACCCAGTACTTC
CDR3 protein: CSAKSETQYF

clone size: -
V gene: TRBV12-3/TRBV12-4
J gene: TRBJ1-3
D gene: -
CDR3 DNA: TGTGCCAACAGTTTATCTGGAAACACCATATATTTT
CDR3 protein: CANSLSGNTIYF

clone size: many
V gene: TRBV7-8
J gene: TRBJ2-3
D gene: -
CDR3 DNA: TGTGCCAGCAGCCCAGGGAGTAGTGCAGATACGCAGTATTTT
CDR3 protein: CASSPGSSADTQYF

clone size: -
V gene: TRBV2
J gene: TRBJ2-3
D gene: -
CDR3 DNA: TGTGCCAGCACCTGGGTAGCGTCGACAGATACGCAGTATTTT
CDR3 protein: CASTWVASTDTQYF

clone size: few
V gene: TRBV20-1
J gene: TRBJ2-7
D gene: TRBD1
CDR3 DNA: TGCAGTGCTAGAGGGGACAGGGGCTACGAGCAGTACTTC
CDR3 protein: CSARGDRGYEQYF

clone size: -
V gene: TRBV7-3
J gene: TRBJ2-1
D gene: TRBD1
CDR3 DNA: TGTGCCAGCAGCCCCGGACAGGGTAAACTTTCCTACAATGAGCAGTTCTTC
CDR3 protein: CASSPGQGKLSYNEQFF

clone size: many
V gene: TRBV5-1
J gene: TRBJ2-3
D gene: -
CDR3 DNA: TGCGCCAGCAGCTTGTCAGGGTCCGGTGATACGCAGTATTTT
CDR3 protein: CASSLSGSGDTQYF

clone size: -
V gene: TRBV20-1
J gene: TRBJ2-1
D gene: -
CDR3 DNA: TGCAGTGCTAGAGCCCCCGGGAGAAGTGAGCAGTTCTTC
CDR3 protein: CSARAPGRSEQFF

clone size: -
V gene: TRBV20-1
J gene: TRBJ2-7
D gene: -
CDR3 DNA: TGCAGTGCTAGAGCCCCCGGTATGTACGAGCAGTACTTC
CDR3 protein: CSARAPGMYEQYF

clone size: -
V gene: TRBV7-6
J gene: TRBJ2-3
D gene: -
CDR3 DNA: TGTGCCAGCAGCCACCCGGCGAGGGTTACGCAGTATTTT
CDR3 protein: CASSHPARVTQYF

clone size: -
V gene: TRBV5-6
J gene: TRBJ1-2
D gene: -
CDR3 DNA: TGTGCCAGCAGCTTGGGACAGTTTGGCTACACCTTC
CDR3 protein: CASSLGQFGYTF

clone size: few
V gene: TRBV6-4
J gene: TRBJ2-1
D gene: TRBD2
CDR3 DNA: TGTGCCAGCTGTAACCGAAGGACTAGCGGCTACAATGAGCAGTTCTTC
CDR3 protein: CASCNRRTSGYNEQFF

clone size: few
V gene: TRBV15
J gene: TRBJ1-1
D gene: TRBD1
CDR3 DNA: TGTGCCACCAGCAGAGATGTAGGACAGGGGGAAGCTTTCTTT
CDR3 protein: CATSRDVGQGEAFF

clone size: few
V gene: TRBV6-2/TRBV6-3
J gene: TRBJ2-1
D gene: -
CDR3 DNA: TGTGCCAGCAGTTACGCAGGGTATGTTTCAGATGAGCAGTTCTTC
CDR3 protein: CASSYAGYVSDEQFF

clone size: -
V gene: TRBV12-3/TRBV12-4
J gene: TRBJ2-1
D gene: -
CDR3 DNA: TGTGCCAGCAGCCGAGAGACAGAATACAATGAGCAGTTCTTC
CDR3 protein: CASSRETEYNEQFF

clone size: -
V gene: TRBV29-1
J gene: TRBJ1-1
D gene: TRBD1
CDR3 DNA: TGCAGCGCGACCAGGGGGCTTAACACTGAAGCTTTCTTT
CDR3 protein: CSATRGLNTEAFF

clone size: few
V gene: TRBV15
J gene: TRBJ1-1
D gene: -
CDR3 DNA: TGTGCCACCAGCAGTACTGGGACTGCGAACACTGAAGCTTTCTTT
CDR3 protein: CATSSTGTANTEAFF

clone size: -
V gene: TRBV2
J gene: TRBJ2-5
D gene: -
CDR3 DNA: TGTGCCAGCAGGACAGGGAGGCAAGAGACCCAGTACTTC
CDR3 protein: CASRTGRQETQYF

clone size: -
V gene: TRBV29-1
J gene: TRBJ2-4
D gene: -
CDR3 DNA: TGCAGCGTTGGACACAGGGTTGGCATTCAGTACTTC
CDR3 protein: CSVGHRVGIQYF

clone size: few
V gene: TRBV7-2
J gene: TRBJ2-1
D gene: TRBD2
CDR3 DNA: TGTGCCAGCAGCTCAACTAGCGGGAGGGCCGAGAGTGAGCAGTTCTTC
CDR3 protein: CASSSTSGRAESEQFF

clone size: few
V gene: TRBV2
J gene: TRBJ1-1
D gene: TRBD1
CDR3 DNA: TGTGCCAGCAGTGTCACAGGGGGCTACACTGAAGCTTTCTTT
CDR3 protein: CASSVTGGYTEAFF

clone size: -
V gene: TRBV7-2
J gene: TRBJ1-2
D gene: -
CDR3 DNA: TGTGCCAGCAGTCCGAACAGATTGTATGGCTACACCTTC
CDR3 protein: CASSPNRLYGYTF

clone size: -
V gene: TRBV7-2
J gene: TRBJ2-1
D gene: -
CDR3 DNA: TGTGCCAGCAGCTTCGTTTTTATGGGACCGGGCAATGAGCAGTTCTTC
CDR3 protein: CASSFVFMGPGNEQFF

clone size: many
V gene: TRBV5-1
J gene: TRBJ1-6
D gene: TRBD1
CDR3 DNA: TGCGCCAGCAGCCAAAGAGACAGGGGAGAGCATTCACCCCTCCACTTT
CDR3 protein: CASSQRDRGEHSPLHF

clone size: few
V gene: TRBV12-3/TRBV12-4
J gene: TRBJ2-1
D gene: TRBD2
CDR3 DNA: TGTGCCAGCAGTTTTGCTAGCGGGAGCTGGCTTGAGCAGTTCTTC
CDR3 protein: CASSFASGSWLEQFF

clone size: few
V gene: TRBV4-3
J gene: TRBJ2-7
D gene: -
CDR3 DNA: TGCGCCAGCAGCCAAGAGGCGGCGGAAACCTACGAGCAGTACTTC
CDR3 protein: CASSQEAAETYEQYF

clone size: -
V gene: TRBV4-3
J gene: TRBJ2-7
D gene: TRBD2
CDR3 DNA: TGCGCCAGCAGCCTGGGACTAGCGGAGGGCGTCTCCTACGAGCAGTACTTC
CDR3 protein: CASSLGLAEGVSYEQYF

clone size: many
V gene: TRBV12-3/TRBV12-4
J gene: TRBJ2-1
D gene: TRBD2
CDR3 DNA: TGTGCCAGCAGTTTAGTAATGGGCCGCACTAGCGGGGACAACGGGGGCTCCTACAATGAGCAGTTCTTC
CDR3 protein: CASSLVMGRTSGDNGGSYNEQFF

clone size: few
V gene: TRBV27
J gene: TRBJ2-1
D gene: -
CDR3 DNA: TGTGCCAGCAGTTTATCCCCAGGGACATCTTCCTACAATGAGCAGTTCTTC
CDR3 protein: CASSLSPGTSSYNEQFF

clone size: -
V gene: TRBV28
J gene: TRBJ2-1
D gene: TRBD2
CDR3 DNA: TGTGCCAGCACGCGGGGGTCCCGTTTCTCCTACAATGAGCAGTTCTTC
CDR3 protein: CASTRGSRFSYNEQFF

clone size: few
V gene: TRBV7-6
J gene: TRBJ1-5
D gene: -
CDR3 DNA: TGTGCCATTCCCCGAGGGAGCAATCAGCCCCAGCATTTT
CDR3 protein: CAIPRGSNQPQHF

clone size: many
V gene: TRBV4-3
J gene: TRBJ2-2
D gene: -
CDR3 DNA: TGCGCCAGCAGCCCAAGCCGGGGCAGTGGGGTCGGGGAGCTGTTTTTT
CDR3 protein: CASSPSRGSGVGELFF

clone size: many
V gene: TRBV12-3/TRBV12-4
J gene: TRBJ1-3
D gene: -
CDR3 DNA: TGTGCCAGCAGTTTAGGTATAAGCGGAAACACCATATATTTT
CDR3 protein: CASSLGISGNTIYF

clone size: -
V gene: TRBV20-1
J gene: TRBJ2-7
D gene: -
CDR3 DNA: TGCAGTGCTCTGTCGATCTCCTACGAGCAGTACTTC
CDR3 protein: CSALSISYEQYF

clone size: -
V gene: TRBV24-1
J gene: TRBJ2-2
D gene: TRBD1
CDR3 DNA: TGTGCCACCAGTGATTTGACAGGGGTAACCGGGGAGCTGTTTTTT
CDR3 protein: CATSDLTGVTGELFF

clone size: -
V gene: TRBV19
J gene: TRBJ1-2
D gene: -
CDR3 DNA: TGTGCCAGTAGTAAGGGTCGGGGCTACACCTTC
CDR3 protein: CASSKGRGYTF

clone size: few
V gene: TRBV7-6
J gene: TRBJ2-7
D gene: -
CDR3 DNA: TGTGCCAGCAGCTTAGGTCGGGTCGAGCAGTACTTC
CDR3 protein: CASSLGRVEQYF

clone size: few
V gene: TRBV25-1
J gene: TRBJ2-5
D gene: -
CDR3 DNA: TGTGCCAGCAGTGACCAGGGACTGATGAGTCAAAAGACCCAGTACTTC
CDR3 protein: CASSDQGLMSQKTQYF

clone size: few
V gene: TRBV24-1
J gene: TRBJ2-3
D gene: TRBD2
CDR3 DNA: TGTGCCACCAGTGAACCGAACGACTACAGCGGGGGGGCCAGAGATACGCAGTATTTT
CDR3 protein: CATSEPNDYSGGARDTQYF

clone size: -
V gene: TRBV4-3
J gene: TRBJ1-5
D gene: TRBD1
CDR3 DNA: TGCGCCAGCAGCCAAGATCAACAGGGGGCAGACCAGCCCCAGCATTTT
CDR3 protein: CASSQDQQGADQPQHF

clone size: few
V gene: TRBV12-3/TRBV12-4
J gene: TRBJ2-7
D gene: -
CDR3 DNA: TGTGCCAGCAGTCCCCGCGACAGCGTACTAGGGGAGCAGTACTTC
CDR3 protein: CASSPRDSVLGEQYF

clone size: few
V gene: TRBV12-3/TRBV12-4
J gene: TRBJ2-6
D gene: -
CDR3 DNA: TGTGCCAGCAGTTTGAAAGGGGCCAACGTCCTGACTTTC
CDR3 protein: CASSLKGANVLTF

clone size: few
V gene: TRBV6-1
J gene: TRBJ1-5
D gene: -
CDR3 DNA: TGTGCCAGCAGTCAGGGGTACAATCAGCCCCAGCATTTT
CDR3 protein: CASSQGYNQPQHF

clone size: -
V gene: TRBV20-1
J gene: TRBJ2-3
D gene: -
CDR3 DNA: TGCAGTGCTAACCGGGACTCCCGAGATACGCAGTATTTT
CDR3 protein: CSANRDSRDTQYF

clone size: few
V gene: TRBV4-3
J gene: TRBJ2-7
D gene: -
CDR3 DNA: TGCGCCAGCATCAGGGCAGGAGCGTGCGAGCAGTACTTC
CDR3 protein: CASIRAGACEQYF

clone size: few
V gene: TRBV7-2
J gene: TRBJ2-2
D gene: -
CDR3 DNA: TGTGCCAGCAGCTTAGGGACATCGCCCGGGGAGCTGTTTTTT
CDR3 protein: CASSLGTSPGELFF

clone size: -
V gene: TRBV7-6
J gene: TRBJ2-5
D gene: -
CDR3 DNA: TGTGCCAGCAGCTTAGGATGGGGGTCGGGTGAGACCCAGTACTTC
CDR3 protein: CASSLGWGSGETQYF

clone size: many
V gene: TRBV27
J gene: TRBJ1-2
D gene: -
CDR3 DNA: TGTGCCAGCAGACCCTATGAAGGAGGGAAGGCCTATGGCTACACCTTC
CDR3 protein: CASRPYEGGKAYGYTF

clone size: -
V gene: TRBV20-1
J gene: TRBJ2-1
D gene: TRBD2
CDR3 DNA: TGCAGTGCTAGGCTAGCGGGAGATCTTACCTACAATGAGCAGTTCTTC
CDR3 protein: CSARLAGDLTYNEQFF

clone size: few
V gene: TRBV18
J gene: TRBJ1-2
D gene: -
CDR3 DNA: TGTGCCAGCTCACCCGGCCCAAGTCCTAACTATGGCTACACCTTC
CDR3 protein: CASSPGPSPNYGYTF

clone size: many
V gene: TRBV2
J gene: TRBJ2-7
D gene: TRBD1
CDR3 DNA: TGTGCCAGCAAACAGGGGTTTTCCTACGAGCAGTACTTC
CDR3 protein: CASKQGFSYEQYF

clone size: few
V gene: TRBV27
J gene: TRBJ2-3
D gene: -
CDR3 DNA: TGTGCCAGCAGTTTATTCGGGACACTCACAGATACGCAGTATTTT
CDR3 protein: CASSLFGTLTDTQYF

clone size: few
V gene: TRBV6-2/TRBV6-3
J gene: TRBJ1-5
D gene: -
CDR3 DNA: TGTGCCAGCAGTCCGGGTCAGCCCCAGCATTTT
CDR3 protein: CASSPGQPQHF

clone size: -
V gene: TRBV15
J gene: TRBJ1-3
D gene: TRBD1
CDR3 DNA: TGTGCCACCAGCAGAGAGACAGGGGCTGGAAACACCATATATTTT
CDR3 protein: CATSRETGAGNTIYF

clone size: -
V gene: TRBV28
J gene: TRBJ2-3
D gene: TRBD1
CDR3 DNA: TGTGCCAGCAGTTTATTCATCGGGACAGGGACAGATACGCAGTATTTT
CDR3 protein: CASSLFIGTGTDTQYF